The entry that follows covers one TCR beta chain sequence. Its antigen is not known. Treatment in this sample: AdE1-LMPpoly-expanded autologous EBV-specific T-cell therapy followed by anti-PD-1 nivolumab. Trimming took 8 bases from V and 6 from J, leaving 11 bases between them. Per the germline V gene, CDR1 is MNHEY and CDR2 is SMNVEV (reference sequence). This CDR3 is built from 12 residues. Here immunoSEQ multiplex PCR was the method, and the copy in TCRdb shows in-frame clones only, minus some. The sample lists about 23,000 clones, approximately 84% occurring once. The sample comes from a study of EBV T-cell therapy then PD-1 blockade in nasopharyngeal carcinoma.

The chain recombines TRBV27 with TRBJ1-5; no reliable D call. The receptor was isolated from a man aged 35 to 55 with nasopharyngeal carcinoma. The sequencing used CD8+ T cells from blood, collected at roughly day 65 from a patient whose treatment included autologous EBV-specific T cells and nivolumab. CDR3 DNA sequence: TGTGCCAGCTGGGTGGTTGGTCAGCCCCAGCATTTT. Translated, it gives CASWVVGQPQHF.